These T cell receptor beta chains were read from a single sample in a study of post-analysis software for immune sequencing data. TCRdb recomputed calls from the PCR reads with MiXCR, one row per CDR3 protein. This table holds approximately 570,000 distinct CDR3 sequences, roughly 47% found once. Input material: blood. The receptors here all came from a girl aged 5-17 years with multiple sclerosis. Each CDR3 is given with its conserved first and last residue. The order of the fields is clone size, V gene, J gene, D gene, CDR3 DNA, CDR3 protein. The D gene is left open where the match is weak. Size is omitted from some rows. Given values are once, few, many or a class for expanded clones.

size: many; V: TRBV29-1; J: TRBJ2-5; D: TRBD2; DNA: TGCAGCACCCATGTGGGACTAGGAGAGACCCAGTACTTC; CDR3: CSTHVGLGETQYF
size: few; V: TRBV19; J: TRBJ1-2; D: TRBD1; DNA: TGTGCCAGTCGTACAGGGGGGGATGGCTACACCTTC; CDR3: CASRTGGDGYTF
size: NA; V: TRBV6-2/TRBV6-3; J: TRBJ2-1; D: TRBD2; DNA: TGTGCCAGCAGTTATGGGACTAGCACCTACAATGAGCAGTTCTTC; CDR3: CASSYGTSTYNEQFF
size: NA; V: TRBV7-9; J: TRBJ2-5; D: NA; DNA: TGTGCCAGCAGCCATGGTGGGCATCGACAGGTGCCGTACTTC; CDR3: CASSHGGHRQVPYF
size: few; V: TRBV29-1; J: TRBJ2-5; D: NA; DNA: TGCAGCGTTGGGGGGGATCAGAAGGAGACCCAGTACTTC; CDR3: CSVGGDQKETQYF
size: few; V: TRBV20-1; J: TRBJ2-3; D: TRBD2; DNA: TGCAGTGCCGAACCAACTAGCGGGAGTATGGATACGCAGTATTTT; CDR3: CSAEPTSGSMDTQYF
size: many; V: TRBV12-3/TRBV12-4; J: TRBJ2-1; D: NA; DNA: TGTGCCAGCAGTTTCCGGGCTAGCTACAATGAGCAGTTCTTC; CDR3: CASSFRASYNEQFF
size: few; V: TRBV12-3/TRBV12-4; J: TRBJ2-5; D: NA; DNA: TGTGCCAGCAGTTTAGGTCATGAGACCCAGTACTTC; CDR3: CASSLGHETQYF
size: few; V: TRBV7-3; J: TRBJ2-1; D: NA; DNA: TGTGCCAGCACCTACCGGGCGGGCTCCTACAATGAGCAGTTCTTC; CDR3: CASTYRAGSYNEQFF
size: many; V: TRBV12-3/TRBV12-4; J: TRBJ2-7; D: TRBD2; DNA: TGTGCCAGCAGTTTAGCTAGCGGGGGCTACGAGCAGTACTTC; CDR3: CASSLASGGYEQYF
size: once; V: TRBV12-3/TRBV12-4; J: TRBJ1-1; D: NA; DNA: TGTGCCAGCAGTCCCATATCACCAGGGGTAATGAACACTGAAGCTTTCTTT; CDR3: CASSPISPGVMNTEAFF
size: NA; V: TRBV6-6; J: TRBJ1-4; D: NA; DNA: TGTGCCAGCAGTTACTCCCCAGGGGCTAATGAAAAACTGTTTTTT; CDR3: CASSYSPGANEKLFF
size: NA; V: TRBV6-5; J: TRBJ1-2; D: NA; DNA: TGTGCCAGCAGTTATTCGATTGGGGACGGCTACACCTTC; CDR3: CASSYSIGDGYTF
size: NA; V: TRBV28; J: TRBJ1-2; D: NA; DNA: TGTGCCAGCAGTTTCAGGGACATGCACTATGGCTACACCTTC; CDR3: CASSFRDMHYGYTF
size: NA; V: TRBV6-2/TRBV6-3; J: TRBJ2-5; D: NA; DNA: TGTGCCAGCACCCCCAGACAGCCCTACGGGCAGTACTTC; CDR3: CASTPRQPYGQYF
size: few; V: TRBV10-3; J: TRBJ2-5; D: TRBD2; DNA: TGTGCCATCAGCGGGACTAGCGGGGGGGAGCTCCAAGAGACCCAGTACTTC; CDR3: CAISGTSGGELQETQYF
size: NA; V: TRBV20-1; J: TRBJ2-1; D: TRBD2; DNA: TGCAGTACGACCGGGACTAGCGTATCCAATGGGCAGTTCTTC; CDR3: CSTTGTSVSNGQFF
size: few; V: TRBV11-2; J: TRBJ2-3; D: NA; DNA: TGTGCCAGCAGCTTAGGTAGCGTCACGCAGTATTTT; CDR3: CASSLGSVTQYF
size: once; V: TRBV7-6; J: TRBJ1-2; D: NA; DNA: TGTGCCAGCAGCTTAAGATCCAGGGGACGGTATGGCTACACCTTC; CDR3: CASSLRSRGRYGYTF
size: few; V: TRBV12-3/TRBV12-4; J: TRBJ1-1; D: NA; DNA: TGTGCCAGCAGCTGGGGACAATCGAACACTGAAGCTTTCTTT; CDR3: CASSWGQSNTEAFF
size: NA; V: TRBV3-1; J: TRBJ2-1; D: NA; DNA: TGTGCCAGCAGCCAACCGCTCAACAATGAGCAGTTCTTC; CDR3: CASSQPLNNEQFF
size: few; V: TRBV7-3; J: TRBJ2-1; D: NA; DNA: TGTGCCAGCAGCCGGAGTAACAGGGATGGTGAGCAGTTCTTC; CDR3: CASSRSNRDGEQFF
size: NA; V: TRBV6-5; J: TRBJ2-7; D: TRBD1; DNA: TGTGCCACCAGGGGGAACTCCTACGAGCAGTACTTC; CDR3: CATRGNSYEQYF
size: NA; V: TRBV12-3/TRBV12-4; J: TRBJ2-5; D: NA; DNA: TGTGCCAGCAGCTTTTCTGGGGGACGCAGAGAGACCCAGTACTTC; CDR3: CASSFSGGRRETQYF
size: NA; V: TRBV7-9; J: TRBJ2-3; D: NA; DNA: TGTGCCAGCAGCCCCAGGGGCCTTAGGACCACAGATACGCAGTATTTT; CDR3: CASSPRGLRTTDTQYF
size: NA; V: TRBV6-1; J: TRBJ1-2; D: NA; DNA: TGTGCCAGCAGTGATTCTGGGTTCGGCTACACCTTC; CDR3: CASSDSGFGYTF
size: NA; V: TRBV12-3/TRBV12-4; J: TRBJ2-6; D: NA; DNA: TGTGCCAGCAACTTCGGCTTCTCTGGGGCCAACGTCCTGACTTTC; CDR3: CASNFGFSGANVLTF
size: NA; V: TRBV7-9; J: TRBJ2-1; D: TRBD1; DNA: TGTGCCAGCGGAGACGGGACAGGGGGCTGGAATGAGCAGTTCTTC; CDR3: CASGDGTGGWNEQFF
size: NA; V: TRBV9; J: TRBJ1-1; D: TRBD1; DNA: TGTGCCAGCAGCATCTCTGGACAGGGAAGTGGCAGCACTGAAGCTTTCTTT; CDR3: CASSISGQGSGSTEAFF
size: few; V: TRBV6-1; J: TRBJ1-4; D: NA; DNA: TGTGCCAGCACCCTAGTCGTAGGGGGTGAAAAACTGTTTTTT; CDR3: CASTLVVGGEKLFF
size: NA; V: TRBV6-5; J: TRBJ2-7; D: NA; DNA: TGTGCCAGCAGTTACAACCGCTTAGAGCAGTACTTC; CDR3: CASSYNRLEQYF
size: NA; V: TRBV12-3/TRBV12-4; J: TRBJ1-5; D: NA; DNA: TGTGCCAGCAGATTCAGCGCAGGGTCAGGGCAGCCCCAGCATTTT; CDR3: CASRFSAGSGQPQHF